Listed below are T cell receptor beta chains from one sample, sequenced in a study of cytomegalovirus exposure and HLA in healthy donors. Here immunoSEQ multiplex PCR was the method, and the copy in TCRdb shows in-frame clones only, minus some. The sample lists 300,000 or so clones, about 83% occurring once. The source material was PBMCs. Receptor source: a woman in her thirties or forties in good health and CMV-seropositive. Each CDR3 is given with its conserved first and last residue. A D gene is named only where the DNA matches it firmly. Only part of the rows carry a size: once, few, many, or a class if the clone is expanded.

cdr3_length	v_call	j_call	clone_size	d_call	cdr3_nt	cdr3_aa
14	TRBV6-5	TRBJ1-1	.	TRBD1	TGTGCCAGCAGTTACGGGACAGGAATGACTGAAGCTTTCTTT	CASSYGTGMTEAFF
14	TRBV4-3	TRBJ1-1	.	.	TGCGCCAGCAGCCTAGAAAAGGACAGAGGCGAAGCTTTCTTT	CASSLEKDRGEAFF
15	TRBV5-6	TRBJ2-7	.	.	TGTGCCAGCAGCTTGACTCCGGTACAGCCCTACGAGCAGTACTTC	CASSLTPVQPYEQYF
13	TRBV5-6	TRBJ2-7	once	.	TGTGCCAGCAGCTTCGGGGACTCCTACGAGCAGTACTTC	CASSFGDSYEQYF
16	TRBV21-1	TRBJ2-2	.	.	TGTGCCAGCAGCAAAGGAAAGGGGCAGAACACCGGGGAGCTGTTTTTT	CASSKGKGQNTGELFF
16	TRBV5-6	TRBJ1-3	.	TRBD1	TGTGCCAGCAGCCCGGGGGGACAGGGACCTGGAAACACCATATATTTT	CASSPGGQGPGNTIYF
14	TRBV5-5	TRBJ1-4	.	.	TGTGCCAGCAGCGGGACAAGCCTTAATGAAAAACTGTTTTTT	CASSGTSLNEKLFF
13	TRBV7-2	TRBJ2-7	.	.	TGTGCCAGCAGCTTAGACAGGCTAGGCGAGCAGTACTTC	CASSLDRLGEQYF
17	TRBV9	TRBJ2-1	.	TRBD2	TGTGCCAGCAGCGGAGGGACTAGCGGGAGTTCCTACAATGAGCAGTTCTTC	CASSGGTSGSSYNEQFF
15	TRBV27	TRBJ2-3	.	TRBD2	TGTGCCAGCCTATTGAGCGGGAGGGCAACAGATACGCAGTATTTT	CASLLSGRATDTQYF
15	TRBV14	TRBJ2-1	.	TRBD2	TGTGCCAGCAGCCACCTAGCGGTTGGATACAATGAGCAGTTCTTC	CASSHLAVGYNEQFF
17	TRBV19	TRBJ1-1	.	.	TGTGCCAGTAGTATCGGTGAGGGCAGGATGGCGAACACTGAAGCTTTCTTT	CASSIGEGRMANTEAFF
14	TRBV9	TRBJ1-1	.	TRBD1	TGTGCCAGCGGACTGGGACAGGGGAACACTGAAGCTTTCTTT	CASGLGQGNTEAFF
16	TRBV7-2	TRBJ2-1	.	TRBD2	TGTGCCAGCAGCCTAGGACTAGCGGGAGGCTACAATGAGCAGTTCTTC	CASSLGLAGGYNEQFF
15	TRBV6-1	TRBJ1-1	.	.	TGTGCCAGCAGTGTTTGGGGGGAAATGAACACTGAAGCTTTCTTT	CASSVWGEMNTEAFF
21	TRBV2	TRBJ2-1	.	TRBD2	TGTGCCAGCAGCCCTAGGACTAGCGGGAGGGCCGGGGGCGGGGGGCACAATGAGCAGTTCTTC	CASSPRTSGRAGGGGHNEQFF
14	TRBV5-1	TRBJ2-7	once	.	TGCGCCAGCAGCTTGGGACCACCGGGGAGAGAGCAGTACTTC	CASSLGPPGREQYF
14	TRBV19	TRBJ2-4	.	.	TGTGCCAGTAGTGTCTCCTTAGCCAAAAACATTCAGTACTTC	CASSVSLAKNIQYF
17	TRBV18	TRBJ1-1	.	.	TGTGCCAGCTCAACTACCTCTGATCTAAGGGGGAACACTGAAGCTTTCTTT	CASSTTSDLRGNTEAFF
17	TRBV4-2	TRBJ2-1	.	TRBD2	TGTGCCAGCAGCCAGACACTAGCGGGAGGCTCCTTGGGTGAGCAGTTCTTC	CASSQTLAGGSLGEQFF
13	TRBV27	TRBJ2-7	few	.	TGTGCCAGCAGTCCCGGACTCGCCTACGAGCAGTACTTC	CASSPGLAYEQYF
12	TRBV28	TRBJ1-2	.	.	TGTGCCAGCATCCTCGGGGGAGGAGGCTACACCTTC	CASILGGGGYTF
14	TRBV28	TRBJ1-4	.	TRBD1	TGTGCCAGCAGGCAAGGGACAGTAGGCGAAAAACTGTTTTTT	CASRQGTVGEKLFF